Below, one T cell receptor beta chain is given with its context. In the CD4+ fraction, cells were divided into CD45RA+ naive and CD45RA-negative memory subsets. This sample stems from a study of shared clonotypes between healthy human individuals. Whole-study context: Serving as donors were two women and three men, whose ages spanned 18 to 49.

Genomic DNA from each subset was divided evenly over several immunoSEQ plates. Sequenced by immunoSEQ multiplex PCR; TCRdb stores in-frame clones only, minus some. In the table there are nearly 1 million clones, 76% of which are singletons. The V gene lost 4 bases and the J gene lost 8 bases, with 8 bases spanning the gap. The CDR3 contains 11 residues. Germline CDR1 MNHNY, CDR2 SVGAGI (reference sequence). The V call is TRBV6-6, the J call TRBJ1-1; weak D call: TRBD1 (5 bases). This TCR was recovered from a man aged 18 to 29 in good health. Sequenced: memory CD4+ T cells sorted from blood. Subset reported: CD45RA-negative fraction. The CDR3 DNA sequence: TGTGCCAGCAGTTGGGACGAAGAAGCTTTCTTT. Translated, it gives CASSWDEEAFF.